These 21 T cell receptor beta chains were sequenced from one sample in a study of CD8+ T cells in alopecia areata. The treatment: oral pan-JAK inhibitor, 5-10 mg twice daily. Extracted RNA was reverse transcribed into cDNA, the sequencing template. TCRdb keeps only in-frame clones here, not all; method: immunoSEQ multiplex PCR. Among 170,000 or so clones listed, 53% were seen once. This sample comprised CD8+ T cells sorted from blood, obtained at week 24, from a patient treated with tofacitinib. These receptor sequences come from a human donor with alopecia areata.

The CDR3 here is CASRTGGLFSNQPQHF. The CDR3 DNA is TGTGCCAGTCGTACAGGGGGGCTTTTCAGCAATCAGCCCCAGCATTTT. V gene TRBV19 combines with J gene TRBJ1-5, with 8 bases lining up with TRBD1. Germline V CDR1 and CDR2: LNHDA, SQIVND (reference sequence). J gave up 1 base and V 8 bases, and 10 bases lay outside the gene matches. This CDR3 is 16 amino acids long.

This rearrangement joins TRBV28 to TRBJ2-7; 11 nucleotides agree with TRBD2. The CDR3 is 14 residues long. Germline-derived CDR1 and CDR2 are MDHEN and SYDVKM. The J segment lost 6 bases and the V segment lost 6 bases, leaving 7 bases of the junction unmatched. The CDR3 DNA sequence: TGTGCCAGCAGGTTACTAGCGGGGGAAGGCGAGCAGTACTTC. It is translated as CASRLLAGEGEQYF.

Remarks on this clone: Other DNA sequences from this sample encode an identical CDR3 as well. The chain has TRBV19 and TRBJ2-2; D gene unclear. V lost 1 base and J 6 bases, leaving 6 bases between the germline ends. Germline-derived CDR1 and CDR2 are LNHDA and SQIVND (reference sequence). CDR3 length equals 13 residues. The DNA of the CDR3 is TGTGCCAGTAGTATAGCGGTCGCCGGGGAGCTGTTTTTT. It is translated as CASSIAVAGELFF.

The gene calls are TRBV5-6 and TRBJ2-1, with 10 bases fitting TRBD2. The V gene end was trimmed by 6 bases and the J gene end by 1 base; junction bases not matched to a gene: 10. The CDR3 is 17 amino acids. Germline CDR1 and CDR2: SGHDT and YYEEEE. CDR3 sequence: CASTPGSSGGSYNEQFF. The CDR3 region has the DNA TGTGCCAGCACCCCCGGCTCTAGCGGGGGTTCCTACAATGAGCAGTTCTTC.

This rearrangement joins TRBV13 to TRBJ2-7; 7 nucleotides line up with TRBD1. Germline V gene sequence: CDR1 PRHDT, CDR2 FYEKMQ (reference sequence). The CDR3 is made up of 15 amino acids. With V trimmed by 4 bases and J by 4 bases, 10 bases remained unmatched. The CDR3: CASSSNTGVGYEQYF. As DNA, the CDR3 is TGTGCCAGCAGCTCCAACACAGGGGTAGGTTACGAGCAGTACTTC.

The chain employs TRBV5-6 and TRBJ1-1; D not certain. Germline V gene sequence: CDR1 SGHDT, CDR2 YYEEEE. This CDR3 is 12 amino acids long. Trimming shortened V by 4 bases and J by 3 bases, and 7 bases separated the two germline ends. CDR3 sequence reads: CASSMGDTEAFF. CDR3 coding DNA: TGTGCCAGCAGCATGGGAGACACTGAAGCTTTCTTT.

The chain recombines TRBV6-6 with TRBJ1-4, with unresolved D. Per germline, CDR1 MNHNY and CDR2 SVGAGI (reference sequence). Deletions cut 0 bases from V and 6 bases from J, with 14 bases between. The CDR3 has 16 amino acids. DNA of the CDR3: TGTGCCAGCAGTTACTCGGTGTCCCTCAACGATGAAAAACTGTTTTTT. Translated, it gives CASSYSVSLNDEKLFF.

The V and J genes are TRBV7-2 and TRBJ1-1; 7 positions agree with TRBD1. V was pared by 2 bases and J by 4 bases, with 7 bases of the junction left unmatched. The CDR3 spans 15 residues. Germline CDR1 and CDR2: SGHTA and FQGNSA. The CDR3 nucleotides are TGTGCCAGCAGCTTACCGACAGGGAGGTCCACTGAAGCTTTCTTT. Translating gives CASSLPTGRSTEAFF.

The sample holds a few counts of this clone. The rearrangement uses TRBV7-8 and TRBJ2-3; D unresolved. V lost 1 base and J lost 2, with 7 bases in between. CDR1 and CDR2 (germline): SGHVS, FQNEAQ. This CDR3 has 14 residues. In nucleotides, the CDR3 is TGTGCCAGCAGCTTAGAAGAGGACACAGATACGCAGTATTTT. It yields the protein CASSLEEDTDTQYF. Full variable domain (missing parts from reference TRBV7-8 and TRBJ2-3): GAGVSQSPRYKVAKRGQDVALRCDPISGHVSLFWYQQALGQGPEFLTYFQNEAQLDKSGLPSDRFFAERPEGSVSTLKIQRTQQEDSAVYLCASSLEEDTDTQYFGPGTRLTVL.

The J gene is TRBJ2-3, the V gene TRBV19; D gene ambiguous. CDR3 length: 14 amino acids. The V and J ends lost 9 bases and 2 bases respectively, with 15 bases between them. The germline CDR1 and CDR2 sequences are LNHDA and SQIVND (reference sequence). The CDR3 nucleotides are TGTGCCAGCCGCCCTCGGGCCTACACAGATACGCAGTATTTT. Encoded protein: CASRPRAYTDTQYF.

V usage is TRBV4-3 and J usage is TRBJ2-7; unclear D gene. Germline CDR1 and CDR2: LGHNA and YSLEER. The germline V and J ends were trimmed by 0 bases and 1 base, with 7 bases remaining between them. The CDR3 consists of 14 residues. For the CDR3, the DNA is TGCGCCAGCAGCCAAGAAGGTGGGTCCTACGAGCAGTACTTC. It yields the protein CASSQEGGSYEQYF.

The chain carries TRBV5-1 and TRBJ1-5; 8 nucleotides agree with TRBD1. In germline, CDR1 is SGHRS, CDR2 YFSETQ. The CDR3 contains 13 residues. With V trimmed by 5 bases and J by 5 bases, 3 bases remained unmatched. CDR3 sequence: CASSRGQDQPQHF. The CDR3 coding sequence is TGCGCCAGCAGTAGGGGACAGGATCAGCCCCAGCATTTT. Using reference TRBV5-1 and TRBJ1-5 for the parts outside the CDR3, the full variable domain is KAGVTQTPRYLIKTRGQQVTLSCSPISGHRSVSWYQQTPGQGLQFLFEYFSETQRNKGNFPGRFSGRQFSNSRSEMNVSTLELGDSALYLCASSRGQDQPQHFGDGTRLSIL.

This clone has a single count. V usage is TRBV29-1 and J usage is TRBJ1-1, with D hard to call. Per the germline V gene, CDR1 is SQVTM and CDR2 is ANQGSEA. V gave up 6 bases and J gave up 1 base, with 12 bases separating them. The CDR3 is made up of 13 amino acids. CDR3 sequence (DNA): TGCAGCGTGTACGCCATGGGGAACACTGAAGCTTTCTTT. Its protein product is CSVYAMGNTEAFF.

This clone has a handful of counts. The chain carries TRBV29-1 and TRBJ1-2; TRBD1 might be the D (6 bases). There are 10 residues in the CDR3. V gave up 3 bases and J gave up 14 bases, with 13 bases separating them. CDR1 SQVTM and CDR2 ANQGSEA come from the germline V gene. The CDR3 protein is CSVEGQTGTF. DNA of the CDR3: TGCAGCGTTGAGGGACAAACAGGGACCTTC.

The CDR3 spells CASIGGGELFF. The CDR3 DNA follows: TGTGCCAGCATAGGTGGCGGGGAGCTGTTTTTT. The chain couples TRBV6-1 to TRBJ2-2; D uncertain. Germline V gives CDR1 MNHNS, CDR2 SASEGT. The germline V and J ends were trimmed by 7 bases and 7 bases, with 7 bases remaining between them. The CDR3 consists of 11 residues.

The rearrangement links TRBV11-2 to TRBJ2-1, with 9 nucleotides matching TRBD1. Germline V gene sequence: CDR1 SGHAT, CDR2 FQNNGV. The V and J ends lost 5 bases and 7 bases, in that order; junction bases with no gene match: 9. The CDR3 length is 15 residues. The CDR3 region is CASSAGTGWLNEQFF. In DNA, the CDR3 is TGTGCCAGCAGCGCCGGGACAGGGTGGTTGAATGAGCAGTTCTTC.

This clone has more than one count but fewer than ten. This chain connects TRBV6-6 to TRBJ2-2; D is unresolved. Trimming removed 6 bases from V and 6 bases from J, with 5 bases in between. Looked up from germline, CDR1 is MNHNY and CDR2 is SVGAGI (reference sequence). The CDR3 consists of 11 residues. The CDR3 DNA reads TGTGCCAGCAGGTCGGCCGGGGAGCTGTTTTTT. It specifies CASRSAGELFF.

V is TRBV7-6 and J is TRBJ2-2; 8 bases are shared with TRBD2. The CDR3 totals 13 residues. V lost 6 bases, J lost 3 bases, and 0 bases stayed unmatched. In germline, CDR1 is SGHVS, CDR2 FNYEAQ. The CDR3 is CASSSGDTGELFF. CDR3 DNA: TGTGCCAGCAGTAGCGGGGACACCGGGGAGCTGTTTTTT.

This sequence joins TRBV5-8 and TRBJ1-1; unclear D gene. V was cut by 4 bases and J by 1 base, with 8 bases left in between. CDR3 size: 13 residues. CDR1 is SGHTS and CDR2 is YDEGEE in the germline V gene. The CDR3 region has the DNA TGTGCCAGCAGCCCTAATAGGAACACTGAAGCTTTCTTT. Translation: CASSPNRNTEAFF.

This clone was seen many times. The J gene is TRBJ2-3, the V gene TRBV11-2, with 10 bases aligning to TRBD2. Trimming took 5 bases from V and 8 from J; bases not matched to a gene: 10. The length of the CDR3 is 15 residues. Germline values: CDR1 SGHAT, CDR2 FQNNGV. The CDR3 loop reads CASSPSGGALGTQYF. CDR3 nucleotide sequence: TGTGCCAGCAGCCCCAGCGGGGGGGCGCTGGGTACGCAGTATTTT.

This chain connects TRBV11-2 to TRBJ2-3; D is tentatively TRBD1 or TRBD2 (6 bases each). The CDR3 is 16 residues long. The V gene lost 3 bases and the J gene lost 2 bases, with 15 bases spanning the gap. Germline values: CDR1 SGHAT, CDR2 FQNNGV. Here the CDR3 DNA reads TGTGCCAGCAGCTTGTCATCCGGGGGCTACACAGATACGCAGTATTTT. This gives the protein CASSLSSGGYTDTQYF.